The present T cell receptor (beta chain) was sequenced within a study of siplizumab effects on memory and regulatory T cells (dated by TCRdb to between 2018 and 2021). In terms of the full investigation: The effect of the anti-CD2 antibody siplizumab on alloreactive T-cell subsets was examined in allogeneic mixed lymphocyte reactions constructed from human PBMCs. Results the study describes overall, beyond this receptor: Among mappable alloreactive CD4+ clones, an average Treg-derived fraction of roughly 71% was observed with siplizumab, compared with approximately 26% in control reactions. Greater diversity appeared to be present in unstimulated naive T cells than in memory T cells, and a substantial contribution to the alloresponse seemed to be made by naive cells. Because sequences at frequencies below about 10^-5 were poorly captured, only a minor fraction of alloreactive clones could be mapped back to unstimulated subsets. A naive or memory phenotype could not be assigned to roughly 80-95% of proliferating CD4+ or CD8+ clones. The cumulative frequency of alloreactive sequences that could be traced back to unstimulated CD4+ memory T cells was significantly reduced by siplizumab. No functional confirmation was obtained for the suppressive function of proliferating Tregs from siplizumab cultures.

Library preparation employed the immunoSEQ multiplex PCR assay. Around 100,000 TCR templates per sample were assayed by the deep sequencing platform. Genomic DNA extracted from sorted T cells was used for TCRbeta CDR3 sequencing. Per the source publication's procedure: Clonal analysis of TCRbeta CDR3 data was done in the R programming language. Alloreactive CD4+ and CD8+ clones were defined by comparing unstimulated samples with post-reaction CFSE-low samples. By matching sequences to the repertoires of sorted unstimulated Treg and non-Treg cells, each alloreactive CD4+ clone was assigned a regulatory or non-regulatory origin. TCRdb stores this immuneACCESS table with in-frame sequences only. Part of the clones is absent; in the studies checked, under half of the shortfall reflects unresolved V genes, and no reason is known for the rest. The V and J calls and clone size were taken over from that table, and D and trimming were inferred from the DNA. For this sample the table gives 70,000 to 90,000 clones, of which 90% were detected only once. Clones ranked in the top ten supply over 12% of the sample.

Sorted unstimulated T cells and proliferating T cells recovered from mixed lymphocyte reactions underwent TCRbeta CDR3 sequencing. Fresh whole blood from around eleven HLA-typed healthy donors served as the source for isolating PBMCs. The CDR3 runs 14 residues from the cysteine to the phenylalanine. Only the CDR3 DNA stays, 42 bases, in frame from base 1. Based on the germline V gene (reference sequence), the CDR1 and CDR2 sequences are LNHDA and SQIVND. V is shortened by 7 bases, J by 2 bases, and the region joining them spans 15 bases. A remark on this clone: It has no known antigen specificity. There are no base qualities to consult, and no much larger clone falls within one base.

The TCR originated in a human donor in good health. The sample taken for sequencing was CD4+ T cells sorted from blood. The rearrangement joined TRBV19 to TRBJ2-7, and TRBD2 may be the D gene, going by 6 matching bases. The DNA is TGTGCCAGTAAGGCTAGCGTGAACGCCTACGAGCAGTACTTC. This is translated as CASKASVNAYEQYF.